The T cell receptor (beta chain) described here comes from a study of blood T cells in healthy people across ages. The CDR3 sequence is 15 residues long. The germline gives CDR1 KGHSH, CDR2 LQKENI. V shed 5 bases and J shed 0 bases, with 8 bases lying between them. Primers used in a second PCR of about 6 to 11 cycles were a sample-barcoded 5' primer and a J-beta primer mix. MiXCR, run by TCRdb on the 5' RACE reads, gives a single entry per CDR3 protein. This sample has about 930,000 distinct CDR3 sequences, with roughly 29% found just once. This clonotype came up many times. These data also formed part of another study, on T cells of mothers and their children.

Sequencing was performed on blood. The receptor was derived from a woman in her forties in good health. This chain links TRBV18 with TRBJ2-6; D possibly corresponds to TRBD2 (5 bases). CDR3 amino acids: CASSSGFSGANVLTF. In nucleotides, the CDR3 is TGTGCCAGCTCATCGGGGTTCTCTGGGGCCAACGTCCTGACTTTC.